The source of this T cell receptor beta chain is a study of cytomegalovirus exposure and HLA in healthy donors. Overall study context: HLA-typed donors were the source of approximately 80 million unique TCRs held in an early data release. Study-level findings and limits: Productive status was seen about 87% or about 30% of the time for most TCR beta V segments in an earlier analysis. There were 150 to 200 TCR beta chains listed as cytomegalovirus-associated. In a later analysis, common viral pathogens appeared linked to several of the most significant clusters.

A word on this clone: What it recognizes is unknown.

It was with 60 Vbeta and 13 Jbeta primers that the PCR ran. Clones were sequenced by immunoSEQ multiplex PCR, and TCRdb holds only the in-frame ones, with some missing. The sample contains 170,000 or so clones, around four fifths of which appear only once. The TCR comes from a girl aged 10 to 17 in good health and CMV-seropositive. The sequencing input was PBMCs.

The CDR3 is CASSALSSEAFF. CDR3 nucleotides: TGTGCCAGCAGCGCCCTCAGTTCTGAAGCTTTCTTT. This chain links TRBV9 with TRBJ1-1; no definite D call. The CDR3 is 12 amino acids. Germline V gene lookup returns CDR1 SGDLS and CDR2 YYNGEE. V was trimmed by 3 bases and J by 6 bases, leaving 9 bases between them.